This note documents a single TCR beta chain sequence. These data are taken from a study of shared clonotypes between healthy human individuals. Background on the study: CD4 naive cells filled three plates per donor, CD4 memory three, CD8 naive two and CD8 memory one.

Donors were healthy HIV-negative adults without recent acute infections or vaccinations. Donors were Caucasian adults residing in Nashville, Tennessee, USA. The authors divided CD4+ cells into CD45RA+ naive and CD45RA-negative memory subsets. Here immunoSEQ multiplex PCR was the method, and the copy in TCRdb shows in-frame clones only, minus some. The sample consists of more than 550,000 clones, around 70% of them appearing once. This CDR3 is 15 amino acids long. Germline lookup yields CDR1 MNHNS and CDR2 SASEGT. Trimming pared 6 bases from V and 3 bases from J, leaving 14 bases between. The V and J genes are TRBV6-1 and TRBJ2-2; tentatively, D is TRBD1 (5 bases). This sequence originates from a woman in her 30s in good health. The sequenced sample was memory CD4+ T cells sorted from blood. Subset specified: CD45RA-negative fraction. CDR3 DNA sequence: TGTGCCAGCAGGAAGAGTGGGGCAGACACCGGGGAGCTGTTTTTT. It yields the protein CASRKSGADTGELFF.